The clone carrying this T cell receptor (beta chain) was seen a handful of times. Its antigen is not identified. TCR alpha and TCR beta cDNA libraries carrying sample barcodes and UMIs were produced by 5'RACE using constant-segment primers. TCRdb called the 5' RACE reads again in MiXCR, with one record for every CDR3 protein. The data show about 130,000 distinct CDR3 sequences, with over 15% seen just once and 4.5% to 6.5% held by the top ten. The CDR3 length is 14 residues. With V trimmed by 7 bases and J by 1 base, 4 bases remained unmatched. The data were taken from a study of T-cell memory formation after mild COVID-19. Broader study findings: The CD4+ clones that contracted clustered mainly within CM and EM, and the CD8+ clones concentrated in EMRA.

Sequenced sample: PBMCs or a T cell subset sorted from them (not recorded which). The V call is TRBV12-3 or TRBV12-4, the J call TRBJ1-2, with 9 positions matching TRBD1. This receptor was obtained from a man aged 18 to 35 who had mild COVID-19 (a few samples of this study predate the infection). Cell type and time point are not known. The CDR3 is CASIRQGVNYGYTF. CDR3 nucleotide sequence: TGTGCCAGCATCCGACAGGGGGTTAACTATGGCTACACCTTC.